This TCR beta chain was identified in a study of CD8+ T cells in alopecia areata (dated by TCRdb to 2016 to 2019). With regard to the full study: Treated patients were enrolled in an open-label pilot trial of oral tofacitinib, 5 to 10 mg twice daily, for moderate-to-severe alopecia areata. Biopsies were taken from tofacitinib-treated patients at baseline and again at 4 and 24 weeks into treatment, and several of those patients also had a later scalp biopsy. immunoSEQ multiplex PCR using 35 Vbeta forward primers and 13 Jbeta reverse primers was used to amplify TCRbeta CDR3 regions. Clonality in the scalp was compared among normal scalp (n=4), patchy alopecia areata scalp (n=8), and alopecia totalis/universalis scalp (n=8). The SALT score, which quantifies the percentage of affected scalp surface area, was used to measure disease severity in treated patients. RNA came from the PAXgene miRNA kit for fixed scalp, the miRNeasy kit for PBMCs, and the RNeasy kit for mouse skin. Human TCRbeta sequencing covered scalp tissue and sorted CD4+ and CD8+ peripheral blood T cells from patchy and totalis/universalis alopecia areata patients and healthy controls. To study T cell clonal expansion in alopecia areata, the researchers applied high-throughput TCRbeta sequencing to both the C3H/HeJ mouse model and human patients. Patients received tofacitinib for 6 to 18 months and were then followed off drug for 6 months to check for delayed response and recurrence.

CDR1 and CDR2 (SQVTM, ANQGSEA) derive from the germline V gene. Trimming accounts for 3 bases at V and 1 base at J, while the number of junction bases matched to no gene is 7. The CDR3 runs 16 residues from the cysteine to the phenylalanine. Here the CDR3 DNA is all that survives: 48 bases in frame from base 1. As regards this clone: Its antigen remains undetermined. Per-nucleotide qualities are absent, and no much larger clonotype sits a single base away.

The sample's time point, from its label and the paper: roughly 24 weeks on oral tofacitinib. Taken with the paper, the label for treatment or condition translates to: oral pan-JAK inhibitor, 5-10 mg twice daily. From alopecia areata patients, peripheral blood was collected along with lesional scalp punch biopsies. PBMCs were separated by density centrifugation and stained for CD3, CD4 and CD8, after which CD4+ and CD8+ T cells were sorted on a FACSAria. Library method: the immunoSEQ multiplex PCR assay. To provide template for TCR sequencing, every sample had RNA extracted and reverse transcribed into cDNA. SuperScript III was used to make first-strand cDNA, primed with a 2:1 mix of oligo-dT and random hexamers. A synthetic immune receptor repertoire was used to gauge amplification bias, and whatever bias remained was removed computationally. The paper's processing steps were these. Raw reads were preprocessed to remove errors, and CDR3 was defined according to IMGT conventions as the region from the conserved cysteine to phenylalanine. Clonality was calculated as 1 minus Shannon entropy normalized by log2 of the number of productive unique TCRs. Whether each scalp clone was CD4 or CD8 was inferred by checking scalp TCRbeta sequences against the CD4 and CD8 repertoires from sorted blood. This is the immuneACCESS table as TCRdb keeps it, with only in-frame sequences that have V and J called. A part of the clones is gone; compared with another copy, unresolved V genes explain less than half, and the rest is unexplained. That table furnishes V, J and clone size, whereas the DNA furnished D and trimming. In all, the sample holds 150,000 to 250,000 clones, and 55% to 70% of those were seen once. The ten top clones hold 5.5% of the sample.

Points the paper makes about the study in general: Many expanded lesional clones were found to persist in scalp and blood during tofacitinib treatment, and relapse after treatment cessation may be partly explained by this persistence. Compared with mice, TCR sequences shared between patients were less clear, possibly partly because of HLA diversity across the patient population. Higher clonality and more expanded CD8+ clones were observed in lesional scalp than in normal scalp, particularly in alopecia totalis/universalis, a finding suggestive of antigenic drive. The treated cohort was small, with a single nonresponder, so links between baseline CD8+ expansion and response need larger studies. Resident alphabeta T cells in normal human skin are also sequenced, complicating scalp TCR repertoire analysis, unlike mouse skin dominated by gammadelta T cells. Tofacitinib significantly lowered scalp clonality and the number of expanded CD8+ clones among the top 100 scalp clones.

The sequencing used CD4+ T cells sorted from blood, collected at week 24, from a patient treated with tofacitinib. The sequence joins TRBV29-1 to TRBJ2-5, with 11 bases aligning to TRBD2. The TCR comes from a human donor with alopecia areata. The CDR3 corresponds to CSVDSSSGGTQETQYF. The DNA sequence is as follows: TGCAGCGTTGATAGTTCTAGCGGGGGGACCCAAGAGACCCAGTACTTC.